This T cell receptor beta chain was retrieved from a study of cytomegalovirus exposure and HLA in healthy donors. Findings and limits, study-wide: Previously analyzed data showed that most TCR beta V segments were productive at a frequency of about 87% or about 30%.

Trimming took 4 bases from V and 0 from J, leaving 13 bases between them. The germline V gene encodes CDR1 SGHRS and CDR2 YFSETQ. The CDR3 is 16 amino acids. A multiplex PCR was run with 60 Vbeta primers and 13 Jbeta primers. Assay: immunoSEQ multiplex PCR; the TCRdb copy retains only in-frame clones and omits some. The sample has 150,000 to 200,000 clones, roughly 10% seen once. This clone occurred a few times. Antigen specificity is unknown. At the time of sampling, donors were nominally healthy, though unrecorded immune exposures were likely. The TCR was taken from a woman between 25 and 40 years old in good health and CMV-seropositive. This sequence joins TRBV5-1 and TRBJ1-4, with D maybe TRBD1 (5 bases). The specimen was PBMCs. This CDR3 is CASSKTVTATNEKLFF. DNA of the CDR3: TGCGCCAGCAGCAAGACAGTTACTGCAACTAATGAAAAACTGTTTTTT. Filled out from reference TRBV5-1 and TRBJ1-4, the complete variable domain reads KAGVTQTPRYLIKTRGQQVTLSCSPISGHRSVSWYQQTPGQGLQFLFEYFSETQRNKGNFPGRFSGRQFSNSRSEMNVSTLELGDSALYLCASSKTVTATNEKLFFGSGTQLSVL.